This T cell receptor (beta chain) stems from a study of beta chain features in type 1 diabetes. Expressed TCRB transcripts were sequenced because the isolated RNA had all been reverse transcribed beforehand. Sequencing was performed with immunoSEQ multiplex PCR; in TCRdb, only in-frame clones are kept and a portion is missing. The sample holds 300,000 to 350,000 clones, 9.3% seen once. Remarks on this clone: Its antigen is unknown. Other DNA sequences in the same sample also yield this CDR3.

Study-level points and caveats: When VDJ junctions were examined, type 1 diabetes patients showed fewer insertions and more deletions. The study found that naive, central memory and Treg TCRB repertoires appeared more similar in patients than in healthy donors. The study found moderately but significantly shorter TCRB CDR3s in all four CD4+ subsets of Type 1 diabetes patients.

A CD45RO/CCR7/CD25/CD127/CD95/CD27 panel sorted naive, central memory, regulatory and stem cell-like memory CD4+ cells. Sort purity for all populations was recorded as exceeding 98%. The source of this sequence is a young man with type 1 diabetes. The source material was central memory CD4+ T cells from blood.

The CDR3 sequence: CASSSTSGGAYNEQFF. CDR3 nucleotides: TGCGCCAGCAGCTCGACTAGCGGGGGGGCATACAATGAGCAGTTCTTC. The V call is TRBV5-1, the J call TRBJ2-1; 14 nucleotides line up with TRBD2. Losses at the gene ends were 3 bases for V and 4 bases for J; bases not matched to a gene: 3. The CDR3 has 16 amino acids. Germline CDR1 is SGHRS and CDR2 is YFSETQ. Based on the CDR3 plus reference TRBV5-1 and TRBJ2-1, the full variable domain is KAGVTQTPRYLIKTRGQQVTLSCSPISGHRSVSWYQQTPGQGLQFLFEYFSETQRNKGNFPGRFSGRQFSNSRSEMNVSTLELGDSALYLCASSSTSGGAYNEQFFGPGTRLTVL.